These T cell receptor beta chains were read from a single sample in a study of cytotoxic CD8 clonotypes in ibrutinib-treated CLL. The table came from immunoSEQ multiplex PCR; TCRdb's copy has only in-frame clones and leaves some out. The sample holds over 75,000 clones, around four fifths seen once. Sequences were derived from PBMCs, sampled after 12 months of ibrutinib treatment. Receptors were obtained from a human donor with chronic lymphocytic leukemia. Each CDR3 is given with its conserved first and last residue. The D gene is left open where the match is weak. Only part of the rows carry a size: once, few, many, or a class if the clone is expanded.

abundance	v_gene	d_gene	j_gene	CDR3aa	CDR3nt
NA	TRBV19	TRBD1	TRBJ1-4	CASSDGQGGEKLFF	TGTGCCAGTAGTGACGGGCAGGGGGGCGAAAAACTGTTTTTT
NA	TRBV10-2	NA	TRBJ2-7	CASSLRNSYEQYF	TGCGCCAGCAGCCTACGGAACTCCTACGAGCAGTACTTC
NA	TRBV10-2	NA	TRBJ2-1	CASSLVIAEQFF	TGCGCCAGCTCCTTGGTCATTGCTGAGCAGTTCTTC
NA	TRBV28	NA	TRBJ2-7	CASSSGTAGSYEQYF	TGTGCCAGCAGTTCCGGGACTGCGGGCTCCTACGAGCAGTACTTC
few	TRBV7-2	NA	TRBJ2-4	CASSLGDRGAKNIQYF	TGTGCCAGCAGCTTAGGGGACCGCGGAGCCAAAAACATTCAGTACTTC
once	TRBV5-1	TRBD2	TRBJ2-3	CASSSRGGSTDTQYF	TGCGCCAGCAGCTCCCGGGGGGGAAGCACAGATACGCAGTATTTT
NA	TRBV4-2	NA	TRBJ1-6	CASSQVYRDSLSSYNSPLHF	TGTGCCAGCAGCCAAGTTTACCGGGACTCTCTGAGCTCCTATAATTCACCCCTCCACTTT
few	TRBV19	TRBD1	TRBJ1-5	CASRLDRGYSNQPQHF	TGTGCCAGTAGACTGGACAGGGGGTATAGCAATCAGCCCCAGCATTTT
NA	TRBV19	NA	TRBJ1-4	CASSTRTTNEKLFF	TGTGCCAGTAGTACCCGTACAACTAATGAAAAACTGTTTTTT
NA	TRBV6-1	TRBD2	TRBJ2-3	CASSLLAGFLDTQYF	TGTGCCAGCAGTTTACTAGCGGGGTTTCTAGATACGCAGTATTTT
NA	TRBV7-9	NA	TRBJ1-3	CASSVDSLLSSGNTIYF	TGTGCCAGCAGCGTCGACAGTTTACTCTCCTCTGGAAACACCATATATTTT
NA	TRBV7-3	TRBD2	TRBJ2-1	CASSLSGAYNEQFF	TGTGCCAGCAGCCTTAGCGGGGCCTACAATGAGCAGTTCTTC
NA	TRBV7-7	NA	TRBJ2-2	CASSPGQAGTGELFF	TGTGCTAGCAGCCCCGGACAGGCGGGGACCGGGGAGCTGTTTTTT
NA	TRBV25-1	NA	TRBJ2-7	CASSESVRAGREQYF	TGTGCCAGCAGTGAAAGCGTTCGGGCAGGGCGCGAGCAGTACTTC
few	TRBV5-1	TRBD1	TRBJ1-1	CASSSFTGVTEAFF	TGCGCCAGCAGCTCATTTACAGGGGTGACTGAAGCTTTCTTT
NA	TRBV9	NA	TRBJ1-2	CASSVIGGGYGYTF	TGTGCCAGCAGCGTAATAGGGGGTGGGTATGGCTACACCTTC
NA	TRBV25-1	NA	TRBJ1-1	CASSAKGGGWTEAFF	TGTGCCAGCAGCGCGAAGGGGGGTGGGTGGACTGAAGCTTTCTTT
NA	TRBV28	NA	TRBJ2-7	CASSVGPTYEQYF	TGTGCCAGCAGTGTTGGACCAACCTACGAGCAGTACTTC
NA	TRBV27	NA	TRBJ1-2	CASSPRGGANYGYTF	TGTGCCAGCAGCCCCCGCGGGGGAGCTAACTATGGCTACACCTTC
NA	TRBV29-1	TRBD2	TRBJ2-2	CSVSTSGTGELFF	TGCAGCGTTTCTACTAGCGGTACCGGGGAGCTGTTTTTT
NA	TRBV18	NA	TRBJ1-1	CASSPQGNTEAFF	TGTGCCAGCTCACCACAAGGGAACACTGAAGCTTTCTTT
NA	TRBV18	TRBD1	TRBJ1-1	CASSLRQGDTEAFF	TGTGCCAGCTCACTAAGACAGGGGGACACTGAAGCTTTCTTT
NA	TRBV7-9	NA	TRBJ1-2	CASSSGPEGYTF	TGTGCCAGCAGCTCCGGACCGGAGGGCTACACCTTC
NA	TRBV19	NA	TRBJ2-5	CASSIPTAVTQYF	TGTGCCAGTAGTATTCCGACAGCAGTTACCCAGTACTTC
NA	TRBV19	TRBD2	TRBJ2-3	CASSDRETSVSHHF	TGTGCCAGTAGTGATAGGGAAACTAGCGTATCGCACCATTTT
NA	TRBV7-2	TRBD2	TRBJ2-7	CASSTGTSASYEQYF	TGTGCCAGCAGCACCGGGACTAGCGCGTCCTACGAGCAGTACTTC